Following are 18 T cell receptor beta chains from one sample sequenced in a study of shared clonotypes between healthy human individuals. Generated by immunoSEQ multiplex PCR, the TCRdb table keeps only in-frame clones and is missing some. The data show about 490,000 clones, more than 65% seen once. The sequenced sample was PBMCs. All receptors come from a woman in her thirties or forties in good health. Some clones in this sample may be carry-over from other donors' samples.

The chain carries TRBV5-1 and TRBJ1-1; D uncertain. The CDR3 spans 13 residues. V lost 4 bases and J 3 bases, leaving 10 bases between the germline ends. CDR1 and CDR2 (germline): SGHRS, YFSETQ. The CDR3 spells CASSPTSHTEAFF. CDR3 nucleotide sequence: TGCGCCAGCAGCCCCACAAGTCACACTGAAGCTTTCTTT.

The chain employs TRBV29-1 and TRBJ1-5; TRBD1 matches 9 bases. V trimming: 6 bases; J trimming: 5 bases; junction bases outside the gene matches: 8. The CDR3 runs to 14 residues. Germline CDR1 reads SQVTM; CDR2 reads ANQGSEA. The CDR3 region has the DNA TGCAGCGTGGCGGGGGACAGGGAGGATCAGCCCCAGCATTTT. Translation: CSVAGDREDQPQHF.

The gene calls are TRBV7-6 and TRBJ2-6, with D hard to call. CDR1 SGHVS and CDR2 FNYEAQ come from the germline V gene. Trimming took off 4 bases at V and 1 base at J, with 8 bases between the two ends. The CDR3 is 15 residues long. CDR3 residues: CASSSQESGANVLTF. In DNA form, the CDR3 reads TGTGCCAGCAGCTCCCAGGAATCTGGGGCCAACGTCCTGACTTTC. Full variable domain (missing parts from reference TRBV7-6 and TRBJ2-6): GAGVSQSPRYKVTKRGQDVALRCDPISGHVSLYWYRQALGQGPEFLTYFNYEAQQDKSGLPNDRFSAERPEGSISTLTIQRTEQRDSAMYRCASSSQESGANVLTFGAGSRLTVL.

The chain couples TRBV6-1 to TRBJ2-5; the match to TRBD1 covers 8 bases. Trimming at V came to 4 bases and at J to 5 bases, leaving 12 bases not matched to a gene. The CDR3 extends over 16 amino acids. Germline CDR1 reads MNHNS; CDR2 reads SASEGT. CDR3 nucleotide sequence: TGTGCCAGCAGTGTCCAACAGGGGGATCTCACGGAGACCCAGTACTTC. As protein: CASSVQQGDLTETQYF.

This chain joins TRBV5-1 and TRBJ2-4; 15 bases fit TRBD2. Germline V lookup: CDR1 SGHRS, CDR2 YFSETQ. The CDR3 is 17 amino acids. With V trimmed by 4 bases and J by 2 bases, 4 bases remained unmatched. The CDR3 spells CASSPGLAGGSKNIQYF. CDR3 in DNA: TGCGCCAGCAGCCCGGGACTAGCGGGAGGTTCCAAAAACATTCAGTACTTC.

This clone was seen a handful of times. V usage is TRBV4-1 and J usage is TRBJ2-7; D unclear. The V and J ends lost 0 bases and 2 bases respectively, with 11 bases between them. The CDR3 runs 15 residues. CDR1 is MGHRA and CDR2 is YSYEKL in the germline V gene. CDR3 in amino acids: CASSQDLASPYEQYF. For the CDR3, the DNA is TGCGCCAGCAGCCAAGATCTGGCCAGTCCCTACGAGCAGTACTTC.

With regard to this clone: A far larger clone is only one base removed, so a read error is likely. V gene TRBV20-1 combines with J gene TRBJ2-7; D gene uncertain. The CDR3 is 10 amino acids. Germline values: CDR1 DFQATT, CDR2 SNEGSKA (reference sequence). CDR3 nucleotide sequence: TGCGGTGCCTTAGGGTACGAGCAGTACTTC. Protein: CGALGYEQYF.

The chain is built from TRBV21-1 and TRBJ1-1. TRBV21-1 is annotated as a pseudogene. CDR3 size: 17 residues. CDR3 region: CASSKEFPGTPNTEAFF. CDR3 DNA sequence: TGTGCCAGCAGCAAAGAATTTCCCGGGACCCCGAACACTGAAGCTTTCTTT.

This sequence joins TRBV2 and TRBJ2-3; the D is unclear. The CDR3 consists of 14 residues. The germline V and J ends were trimmed by 6 bases and 2 bases, with 12 bases remaining between them. The germline V gene has CDR1 SNHLY and CDR2 FYNNEI. The CDR3 DNA is TGTGCCAGCAGAACTTCGGACCTCACAGATACGCAGTATTTT. Translation gives CASRTSDLTDTQYF.

J is TRBJ2-5 and V is TRBV29-1; no definite D call. This CDR3 region has 16 residues. V lost 4 bases to trimming and J lost 6 bases, with 24 bases between them. Germline V gene sequence: CDR1 SQVTM, CDR2 ANQGSEA. CDR3 amino acids: CSVGGRLGFGMKTQYF. The CDR3, as DNA: TGCAGCGTTGGGGGTCGGCTAGGGTTCGGTATGAAGACCCAGTACTTC.

The table lists this clone with a count of one. The rearrangement joins TRBV18 to TRBJ2-7; D is ambiguous. The CDR3 is 15 residues long. The V gene lost 3 bases and the J gene lost 2 bases, with 14 bases spanning the gap. Germline assignment: CDR1 KGHSH and CDR2 LQKENI. CDR3 protein: CASSPGVDTAYEQYF. DNA of the CDR3: TGTGCCAGCTCACCTGGGGTGGATACAGCCTACGAGCAGTACTTC.

This clone was seen just once. One base separates it from a far larger clone, so it is likely a read error. The rearrangement joins TRBV5-4 to TRBJ1-4; D is unclear. The V gene's germline CDR1 is SGHNT and CDR2 YYREEE (reference sequence). The CDR3 runs 15 residues. The DNA of the CDR3 is TGTGCCAGCAGCCGGGAGGGAGGGCCTAATGAAAAACTGGTTTTT. It encodes CASSREGGPNEKLVF.

On this clone: This sample also contains other DNA sequences that code for the same CDR3. The chain carries TRBV5-1 and TRBJ2-3, with 9 positions matching TRBD2. V was pared by 0 bases and J by 4 bases, with 3 bases of the junction left unmatched. The CDR3 is 15 amino acids. CDR1 and CDR2 from the germline V gene are SGHRS and YFSETQ. This CDR3 is CASSLGVAGADTQYF. DNA for the CDR3: TGCGCCAGCAGCTTGGGTGTAGCGGGAGCAGATACGCAGTATTTT. The complete variable domain, with remaining parts taken from reference TRBV5-1 and TRBJ2-3, reads KAGVTQTPRYLIKTRGQQVTLSCSPISGHRSVSWYQQTPGQGLQFLFEYFSETQRNKGNFPGRFSGRQFSNSRSEMNVSTLELGDSALYLCASSLGVAGADTQYFGPGTRLTVL.

This clone was picked up many times. The sample carries other DNA sequences with the same CDR3. The CDR3 DNA reads TGTGCCAGCAGTGAGAGGGAGACCCAGTACTTC. This translates into CASSERETQYF. The V call is TRBV2, the J call TRBJ2-5; D remains ambiguous. The CDR3 runs 11 residues. Trimming stripped 3 bases from V and 5 bases from J, with 4 bases between. CDR1 and CDR2 from the germline V gene are SNHLY and FYNNEI.

As regards this clone: A far larger clone differs by one base, so this is likely a read error. The chain has TRBV7-9 and TRBJ2-5, with a possible D match to TRBD1 (6 bases). The CDR3 has 14 amino acids. V lost 0 bases to trimming and J lost 5 bases, with 10 bases between them. From germline, CDR1 is SEHNR and CDR2 FQNEAQ (reference sequence). Here the CDR3 reads CASSLAGAVETQYF. CDR3 sequence (DNA): TGTGCCAGCAGCTTAGCGGGGGCCGTGGAGACCCAGTACTTC.

This chain joins TRBV6-6 and TRBJ2-7; 7 bases agree with TRBD1. V was clipped by 2 bases and J by 3 bases; unmatched bases: 4. Germline V lookup: CDR1 MNHNY, CDR2 SVGAGI (reference sequence). The CDR3 totals 14 residues. CDR3 DNA sequence: TGTGCCAGCAGTTACACGGACAGGTACTACGAGCAGTACTTC. Residues: CASSYTDRYYEQYF.

V and J are TRBV5-4 and TRBJ2-6, with 7 bases identical to TRBD1. The CDR3 is made up of 15 amino acids. Per germline, CDR1 SGHNT and CDR2 YYREEE (reference sequence). The V segment lost 4 bases and the J segment 3 bases; nucleotides outside the gene matches: 4. The CDR3 here is CASSNDRVGANVLTF. CDR3 sequence (DNA): TGTGCCAGCAGCAACGACAGGGTTGGGGCCAACGTCCTGACTTTC.

A remark on this clone: A far larger clone is only one base removed, so a read error is likely. The chain is built from TRBV14 and TRBJ1-4; D is unclear. Germline values: CDR1 SGHDN, CDR2 FVKESK. This CDR3 has 12 residues. The CDR3 loop is CASSQVIERLFF. As DNA, the CDR3 is TGTGCCAGCAGCCAAGTAATCGAAAGACTGTTTTTT. Variable domain in full (rest from reference TRBV14 and TRBJ1-4): EAGVTQFPSHSVIEKGQTVTLRCDPISGHDNLYWYRRVMGKEIKFLLHFVKESKQDESGMPNNRFLAERTGGTYSTLKVQPAELEDSGVYFCASSQVIERLFFGSGTQLSVL.